A single T cell receptor (beta chain) is shown here with its context. Antigen specificity is unknown. Per donor there was one draw, yielding a blood sample of approximately 2.4 ml. Starting material for each TCR library was about 3,300 ng of total RNA. Two nested PCRs, roughly 16 and 10 cycles, amplified TCRalpha and TCRbeta cDNA. With the 5' RACE reads reprocessed, TCRdb shows one record per CDR3 protein and no DNA. Its listing shows about 380,000 distinct CDR3 sequences. This specimen belongs to a study of monozygotic twins with inflammatory bowel disease. General observations from the study: Using the inverse Simpson index, IBD patients had lower TCRbeta diversity than healthy co-twins.

The germline gives CDR1 SGHNT, CDR2 YYREEE (reference sequence). The length of the CDR3 is 16 residues. The specimen was blood. The chain recombines TRBV5-4 with TRBJ2-1. This TCR came from a human donor with ulcerative colitis or Crohn's disease, or a healthy co-twin of an affected twin (not recorded which). CDR3 sequence reads: CASSLSAGRSYNEQFF.